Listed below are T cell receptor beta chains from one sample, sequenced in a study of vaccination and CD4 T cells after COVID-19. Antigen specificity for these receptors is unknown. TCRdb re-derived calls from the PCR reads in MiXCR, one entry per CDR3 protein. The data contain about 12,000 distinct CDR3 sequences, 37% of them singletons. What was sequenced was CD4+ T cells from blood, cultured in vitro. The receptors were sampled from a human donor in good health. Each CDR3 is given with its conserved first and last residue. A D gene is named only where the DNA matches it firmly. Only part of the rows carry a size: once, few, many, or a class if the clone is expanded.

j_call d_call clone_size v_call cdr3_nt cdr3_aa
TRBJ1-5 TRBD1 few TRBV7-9 TGTGCCAGCAGTTCCGACAGGGGGCCAGGTCAGCCCCAGCATTTT CASSSDRGPGQPQHF
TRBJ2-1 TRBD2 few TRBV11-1 TGTGCCAGCAGCCCCCCGGGAGGGCCAATTTATGAGCAGTTCTTC CASSPPGGPIYEQFF
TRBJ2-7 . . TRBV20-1 TGCAGTGCTCCCGAGTCGACGGGAACTAGCTACGAGCAGTACTTC CSAPESTGTSYEQYF
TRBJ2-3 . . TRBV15 TGTGCCACCAGCGCCCAACGGGACCCAGGCACAGATACGCAGTATTTT CATSAQRDPGTDTQYF
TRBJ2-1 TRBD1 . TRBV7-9 TGTGCCAGCAGCTCCAAAAAGGGACAGGGGTCCTACAATGAGCAGTTCTTC CASSSKKGQGSYNEQFF
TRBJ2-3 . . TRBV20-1 TGCAGTGCTGAGGCGACCTTTTCAACAGATACGCAGTATTTT CSAEATFSTDTQYF
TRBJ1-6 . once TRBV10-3 TGTGCCATCAGTGAGTCGCTAACGGGACGGAATTCACCCCTCCACTTT CAISESLTGRNSPLHF
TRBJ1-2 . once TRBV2 TGTGCCAGCAGTACCCTAGGGATCCTCCTTGGCTACACCTTC CASSTLGILLGYTF
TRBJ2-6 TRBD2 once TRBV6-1 TGTGCCAGCAGGGCCTTGGGGCGGGAGGGCCCTGGGGCCAACGTCCTGACTTTC CASRALGREGPGANVLTF
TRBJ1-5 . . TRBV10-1 TGCGCCAGCAGTGAAGGGGTTCTTTGGGGGCCCCAGCATTTT CASSEGVLWGPQHF
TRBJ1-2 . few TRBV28 TGTGCCAGCACCATCCAGGGTGGGGGCTACACCTTC CASTIQGGGYTF
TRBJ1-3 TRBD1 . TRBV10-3 TGTGCCGCCTCCCCGGCAGGGGGTAAAGGAAACACCATATATTTT CAASPAGGKGNTIYF
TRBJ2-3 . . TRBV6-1 TGTGCCAGCAGTCCGATACTTGGGGCAGATACGCAGTATTTT CASSPILGADTQYF
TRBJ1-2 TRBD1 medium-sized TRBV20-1 TGCAGTGCCCAACCAGGAGGGGGCGATGGCTACACCTTC CSAQPGGGDGYTF
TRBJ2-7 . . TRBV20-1 TGCAGTGCTAGAGATGGGGACTCCCTGTACGAGCAGTACTTC CSARDGDSLYEQYF
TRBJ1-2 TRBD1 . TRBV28 TGTGCCAGCAGAAATGGACAGGGGGCGAAAGGCTACACCTTC CASRNGQGAKGYTF
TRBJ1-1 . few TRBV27 TGTGCCAGCAGTTTTACCACAGGGTTAACTGAAGCTTTCTTT CASSFTTGLTEAFF
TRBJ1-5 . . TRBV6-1 TGTGCCAGCAGTGAAAGCCTACCCCAGCCCCAGCATTTT CASSESLPQPQHF
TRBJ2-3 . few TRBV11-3 TGTGCCAGCAGCTTAGCCGATACGCAGTATTTT CASSLADTQYF
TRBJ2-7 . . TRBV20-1 TGCAGTGCTAGAGTGGGGGGATCCGAGCAGTACTTC CSARVGGSEQYF
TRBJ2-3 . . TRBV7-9 TGTGCCAGCAGTCCAGGGGCAGATACGCAGTATTTT CASSPGADTQYF
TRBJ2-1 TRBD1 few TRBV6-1 TGTGCCAGCAATATCCGACAGGGCAGCTACAATGAGCAGTTCTTC CASNIRQGSYNEQFF
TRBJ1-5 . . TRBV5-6 TGTGCCAGCAGCTTGGGGGCAGGTTTGTATAGCAATCAGCCCCAGCATTTT CASSLGAGLYSNQPQHF
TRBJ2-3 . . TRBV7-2 TGTGCCAGCAGCCAGGGGAACACAGATACGCAGTATTTT CASSQGNTDTQYF
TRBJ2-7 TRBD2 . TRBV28 TGTGCCAGCATTCGAGCGGGAGAAAGCTACGAGCAGTACTTC CASIRAGESYEQYF
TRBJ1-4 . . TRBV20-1 TGCAGTGCTAACAGGGTCGGCAGTAATGAAAAACTGTTTTTT CSANRVGSNEKLFF
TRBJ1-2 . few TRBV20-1 TGCAGTGCTAGTAAGGCCGCTGGAGCGGCGGGTGGCTACACCTTC CSASKAAGAAGGYTF